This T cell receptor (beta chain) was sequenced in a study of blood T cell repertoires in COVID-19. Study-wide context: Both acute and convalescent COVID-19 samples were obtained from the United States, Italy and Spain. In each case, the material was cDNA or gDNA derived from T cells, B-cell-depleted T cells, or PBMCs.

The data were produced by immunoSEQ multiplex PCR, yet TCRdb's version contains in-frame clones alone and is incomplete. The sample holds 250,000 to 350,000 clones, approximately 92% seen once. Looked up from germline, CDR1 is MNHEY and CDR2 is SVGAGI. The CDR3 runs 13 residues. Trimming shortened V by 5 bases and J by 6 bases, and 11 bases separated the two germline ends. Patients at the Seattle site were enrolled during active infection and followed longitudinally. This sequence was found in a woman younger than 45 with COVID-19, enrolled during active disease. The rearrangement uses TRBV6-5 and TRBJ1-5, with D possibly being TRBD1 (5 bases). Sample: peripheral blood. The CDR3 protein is CASSRTRAQPQHF. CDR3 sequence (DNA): TGTGCCAGCAGTAGGACACGAGCTCAGCCCCAGCATTTT.